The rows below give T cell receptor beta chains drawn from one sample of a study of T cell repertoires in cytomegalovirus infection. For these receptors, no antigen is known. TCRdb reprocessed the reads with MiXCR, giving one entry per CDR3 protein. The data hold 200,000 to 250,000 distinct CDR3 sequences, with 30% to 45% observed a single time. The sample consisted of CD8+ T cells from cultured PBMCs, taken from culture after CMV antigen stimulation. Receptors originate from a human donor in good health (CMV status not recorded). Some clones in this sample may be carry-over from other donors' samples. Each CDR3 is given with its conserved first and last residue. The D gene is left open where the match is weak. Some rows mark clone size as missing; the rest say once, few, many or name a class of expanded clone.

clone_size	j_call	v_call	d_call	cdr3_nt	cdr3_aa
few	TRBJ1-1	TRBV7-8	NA	TGTGCCAGCAGCCCCCTTGGGGGGGGGAAGACTGAAGCTTTCTTT	CASSPLGGGKTEAFF
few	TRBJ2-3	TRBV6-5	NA	TGTGCCAGCAGTTACAGGGACCCCTCTAGCACAGATACGCAGTATTTT	CASSYRDPSSTDTQYF
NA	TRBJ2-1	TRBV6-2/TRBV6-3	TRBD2	TGTGCCAGCACCCCAGGGCTAGCGGGAGGGAGCTCCTACAATGAGCAGTTCTTC	CASTPGLAGGSSYNEQFF
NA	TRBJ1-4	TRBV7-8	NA	TGTGCCAGCAGCTTTAGGATAGGGGAAAAACTGTTTTTT	CASSFRIGEKLFF
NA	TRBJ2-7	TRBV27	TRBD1	TGTGCCAGCAGTGGGTCCGGGACAGGGGCCTACGAGCAGTACTTC	CASSGSGTGAYEQYF
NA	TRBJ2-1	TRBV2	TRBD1	TGTGCCAGCAGAACGGCGCAGGGGGCCGATGAGCAGTTCTTC	CASRTAQGADEQFF
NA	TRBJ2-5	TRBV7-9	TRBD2	TGTGCCAGCAGCCCCCGGACTAGCGGGGCGCAAGAGACCCAGTACTTC	CASSPRTSGAQETQYF
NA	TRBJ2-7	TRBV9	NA	TGTGCCAGCAGCGTAGGAGGTGGGTCTCCCAACGAGCAGTACTTC	CASSVGGGSPNEQYF
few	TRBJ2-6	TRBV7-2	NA	TGTGCCAGCAGCTCTAACTGGGGGGCCACCGGGGCCAACGTCCTGACTTTC	CASSSNWGATGANVLTF
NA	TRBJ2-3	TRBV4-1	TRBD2	TGCGCCAGCAGCCAATCCCCGGGACTAGGCGATACGCAGTATTTT	CASSQSPGLGDTQYF
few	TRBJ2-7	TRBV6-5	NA	TGTGCCAGCAGTTACAAGCAGCTCTCCTACGAGCAGTACTTC	CASSYKQLSYEQYF
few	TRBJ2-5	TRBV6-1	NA	TGTGCCAGCAGAAGGGGTTGGGAGACCCAGTACTTC	CASRRGWETQYF
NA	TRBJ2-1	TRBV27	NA	TGTGCCAGCGGAATAGCAACCTGGAATGAGCAGTTCTTC	CASGIATWNEQFF
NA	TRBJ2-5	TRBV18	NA	TGTGCCAGCTCACCCCCGTTCGTCCCGGAGACCCAGTACTTC	CASSPPFVPETQYF
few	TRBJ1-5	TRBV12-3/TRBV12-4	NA	TGTGCCAGCAGCTCCCCTTTAAGTTCCCAGCATTTT	CASSSPLSSQHF
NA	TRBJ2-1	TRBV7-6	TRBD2	TGTGCCAGCAGCTCCGGGACTAGGGGAAAAGGTGAGCAGTTCTTC	CASSSGTRGKGEQFF
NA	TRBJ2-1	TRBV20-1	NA	TGCAGTGCTAGAGATCTTTTGCGGGAGCAGTTCTTC	CSARDLLREQFF
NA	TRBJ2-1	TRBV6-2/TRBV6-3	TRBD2	TGTGCCAGCAGTTACTTTAGCGGGAGTAGTGGAAATGAGCAGTTCTTC	CASSYFSGSSGNEQFF
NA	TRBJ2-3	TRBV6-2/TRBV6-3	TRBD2	TGTGCCAGCAGGACTAGCGGGGGGGCCCAAGATACGCAGTATTTT	CASRTSGGAQDTQYF
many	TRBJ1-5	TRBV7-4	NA	TGTGCCAGCAGCTTAACATGGGGCGGACTGCATCAGCCCCAGCATTTT	CASSLTWGGLHQPQHF
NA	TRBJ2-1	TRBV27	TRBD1	TGTGCCAGCAGTCTAGACAGGGGCGTAAATGAGCAGTTCTTC	CASSLDRGVNEQFF
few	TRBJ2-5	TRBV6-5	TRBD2	TGTGCCAGCACCCCGTGGACTAGCGGGAGGGCCCAAGAGACCCAGTACTTC	CASTPWTSGRAQETQYF
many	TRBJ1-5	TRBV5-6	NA	TGTGCCAGCAGCACCCTCGGGGGTATGAGCAATCAGCCCCAGCATTTT	CASSTLGGMSNQPQHF
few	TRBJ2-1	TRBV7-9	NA	TGTGCCAGCGGAAGTCGCGGGGATGAGCAGTTCTTC	CASGSRGDEQFF
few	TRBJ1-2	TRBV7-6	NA	TGTGCCAGCAGCCCGCAGAGGGCGAGCACCGATCGGGGCTACACCTTC	CASSPQRASTDRGYTF
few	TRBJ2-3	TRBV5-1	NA	TGCGCCAGCAGCTCGTATGATCAAGATACGCAGTATTTT	CASSSYDQDTQYF
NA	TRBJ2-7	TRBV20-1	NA	TGCAGTGCTAGCTACCGGGAACCGACGACCTACGAGCAGTACTTC	CSASYREPTTYEQYF
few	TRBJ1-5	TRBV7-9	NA	TGTGCCAGCAGCTTAGAGGGGGGTAATCAGCCCCAGCATTTT	CASSLEGGNQPQHF
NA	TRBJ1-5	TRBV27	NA	TGTGCCAGCAGTTTTCGGGGTAGGGATCAGCCCCAGCATTTT	CASSFRGRDQPQHF
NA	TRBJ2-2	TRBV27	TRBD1	TGTGCCAGCAGTTTAATACAGGGGCCGAACACCGGGGAGCTGTTTTTT	CASSLIQGPNTGELFF
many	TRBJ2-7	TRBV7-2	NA	TGTGCCAGCAGCTTAACTGATGGCGAGTCCTACGAGCAGTACTTC	CASSLTDGESYEQYF
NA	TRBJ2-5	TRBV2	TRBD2	TGTGCCAGCGGCGGACTAGCCAGGACCTTC	CASGGLARTF
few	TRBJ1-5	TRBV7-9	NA	TGTGCCAGCAGCTTATCAGGGGCAGGTCAGCCCCAGCATTTT	CASSLSGAGQPQHF
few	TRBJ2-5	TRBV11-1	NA	TGTGCCAGCAGCGTTGATGGGATTCTAGAGACCCAGTACTTC	CASSVDGILETQYF
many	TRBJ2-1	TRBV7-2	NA	TGTGCCAGCAGCCTCCGTGACAGGCTTTACAATGAGCAGTTCTTC	CASSLRDRLYNEQFF
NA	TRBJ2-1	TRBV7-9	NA	TGTGCCAGCAGCTTCTCGGCCGCGCACAAAAATGAGCAGTTCTTC	CASSFSAAHKNEQFF
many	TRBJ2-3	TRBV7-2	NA	TGTGCCAGCAGCTTAGCCCCGTTCACAGATACGCAGTATTTT	CASSLAPFTDTQYF
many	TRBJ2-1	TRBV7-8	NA	TGTGCCAGCAGCTTAGAATCGAGTGGCGATGAGCAGTTCTTC	CASSLESSGDEQFF
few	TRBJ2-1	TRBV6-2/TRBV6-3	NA	TGTGCCAGCAGTTACTGGCGAGCCAACAATGAGCAGTTCTTC	CASSYWRANNEQFF
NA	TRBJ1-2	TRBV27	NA	TGTGCCAGCAGTTTGAGAGGAGGGGGAGACTATGGCTACACCTTC	CASSLRGGGDYGYTF
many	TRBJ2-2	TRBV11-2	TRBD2	TGTGCCAGCAGCTTAGGTGTCGTCTCGGGAGGAGACACCGGGGAGCTGTTTTTT	CASSLGVVSGGDTGELFF
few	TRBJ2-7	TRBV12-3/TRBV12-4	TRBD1	TGTGCCAGCAGTTTAGGGGACAGGGAATCCTACGAGCAGTACTTC	CASSLGDRESYEQYF
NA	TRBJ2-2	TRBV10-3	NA	TGTGCCATCAGATCCGTTACAAACACCGGGGAGCTGTTTTTT	CAIRSVTNTGELFF
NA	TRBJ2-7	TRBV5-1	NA	TGCGCCAGCAGCTCAATTTCCGGGACAACCTACGAGCAGTACTTC	CASSSISGTTYEQYF
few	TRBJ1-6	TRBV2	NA	TGTGCCAGCAGGGTGACAGAGGGCCTAACTTCACCCCTCCACTTT	CASRVTEGLTSPLHF
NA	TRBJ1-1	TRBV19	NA	TGTGCCAGTACCCTGAGAGGGAGTACTGAAGCTTTCTTT	CASTLRGSTEAFF
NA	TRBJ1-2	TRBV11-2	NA	TGTGCAAGCAGCTTAGGGGGGTCGAACTATGGCTACACCTTC	CASSLGGSNYGYTF
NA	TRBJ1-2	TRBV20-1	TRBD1	TGCAGTGCCCAAGACAGGGAGGCTGGCTACACCTTC	CSAQDREAGYTF
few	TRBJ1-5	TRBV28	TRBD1	TGTGCCAGCAGTTCTACAGGGGGAGGTCAGCCCCAGCATTTT	CASSSTGGGQPQHF
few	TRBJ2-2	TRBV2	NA	TGTGCCACACTTCGGACCGGGGAGCTGTTTTTT	CATLRTGELFF
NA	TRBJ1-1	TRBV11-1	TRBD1	TGTGCCAGCAGCCATGATGGACAGGGTACCACTGAAGCTTTCTTT	CASSHDGQGTTEAFF
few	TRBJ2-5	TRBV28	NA	TGTGCCAGCAGTCCGCCCCGGGGTGACCAAGAGACCCAGTACTTC	CASSPPRGDQETQYF
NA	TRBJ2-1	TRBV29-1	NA	TGCAGCGTTGTTGGAGGAGGGGGCTCTTACAATGAGCAGTTCTTC	CSVVGGGGSYNEQFF
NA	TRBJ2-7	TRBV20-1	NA	TGCAGTGCTAGAGGACAGTTTTCCTACGAGCAGTACTTC	CSARGQFSYEQYF